These 3 T cell receptor beta chains came from one sample sequenced in a study of response to subunit inactivated influenza vaccine. TCRdb re-called the RT-PCR reads with MiXCR, one entry per CDR3 protein. This repertoire shows over 150,000 distinct CDR3 sequences, about an eighth found once; its top ten account for about 25%. This specimen consisted of CD8+ T cells sorted from PBMCs, obtained around 5 days after vaccination. The receptors stem from a man in his fifties or sixties who received an inactivated influenza vaccine.

A few counts support this clonotype. The chain employs TRBV27 and TRBJ2-3; D perhaps matches TRBD1 (6 bases). Germline assignment: CDR1 MNHEY and CDR2 SMNVEV (reference sequence). V was trimmed by 5 bases and J by 0 bases, leaving 18 bases between them. CDR3 size: 17 residues. The CDR3 coding sequence is TGTGCCAGCAGTCCTTCAGGGGTTGAACCTAGCACAGATACGCAGTATTTT. Its translation: CASSPSGVEPSTDTQYF.

There are many counts of this clonotype. The J gene is TRBJ2-7, the V gene TRBV12-3 or TRBV12-4; D is ambiguous. The V end lost 3 bases, the J end lost 3 bases, and 6 bases lay between the germline ends. The CDR3 sequence is 12 residues long. The CDR3 sequence is CASSFISYEQYF. The DNA of the CDR3 is TGTGCCAGCAGTTTCATTAGCTACGAGCAGTACTTC.

CDR3 sequence reads: CASSFFVGSYNEQFF. The CDR3 DNA reads TGTGCCAGCAGTTTCTTCGTCGGTTCCTACAATGAGCAGTTCTTC. The chain recombines TRBV12-3 or TRBV12-4 with TRBJ2-1, with D unclear. The CDR3 is 15 amino acids. Trimming removed 3 bases at V and 1 base at J, with 10 bases between.